Shown below are 9 T cell receptor beta chains from a single sample sequenced in a study of shared clonotypes between healthy human individuals (dated by TCRdb to 2018 to 2021). Libraries came from the immunoSEQ multiplex PCR assay. As stored in TCRdb, this immuneACCESS dataset retains in-frame rearrangements with V and J assigned. A fraction of the clones does not appear; measured against another copy, unresolved V genes explain less than half of the discrepancy, and the remainder lacks a known reason. Here the sample has approximately 640,000 clones; about nine tenths occur a single time. The leading ten clones occupy roughly 36% of the sample. The sequencing input was memory CD8+ T cells from PBMCs. The sample's cell subset or site label, in plain terms: CD45RO+ cells pooled with CCR7-negative TemRA cells. The receptor source for this set is a man between 18 and 35 years old in good health. Some clones in this sample may be carry-over from other donors' samples.

The V gene is TRBV7-9, the J gene TRBJ1-2; tentatively, D is TRBD1 (6 bases). V was pared by 5 bases and J by 12 bases, with 16 bases between. Looked up from germline, CDR1 is SEHNR and CDR2 is FQNEAQ (reference sequence). This CDR3 has 12 amino acids. CDR3 DNA sequence: TGTGCCAGCAGCCCTTTAGCGGGGGCCCACACCTTC. The encoded protein is CASSPLAGAHTF.

This rearrangement joins TRBV6-5 to TRBJ2-7; D call uncertain. V lost 6 bases and J 6 bases, leaving 21 bases between the germline ends. CDR3 length: 15 residues. Germline CDR1 reads MNHEY; CDR2 reads SVGAGI. The CDR3 DNA is TGTGCCAGCAGCATCGGACCTGACCCTAGTGTCGAGCAGTACTTC. Its translation is CASSIGPDPSVEQYF.

This chain uses TRBV19 with TRBJ1-2; D remains ambiguous. CDR1 is LNHDA, CDR2 SQIVND, per germline (reference sequence). The CDR3 is 12 residues long. V shed 5 bases and J shed 6 bases, with 10 bases lying between them. The CDR3 here is CASSRGIDGYTF. As DNA, the CDR3 is TGTGCCAGTAGTCGGGGAATAGATGGCTACACCTTC.

The CDR3 nucleotides are TGTGCCAGCACGACGGGGGCCTACGAGCAGTACTTC. This gives the protein CASTTGAYEQYF. This chain uses TRBV25-1 with TRBJ2-7, with D possibly being TRBD2 (6 bases). V gave up 7 bases and J gave up 2 bases, with 9 bases separating them. Germline V gene lookup returns CDR1 MGHDK and CDR2 SYGVNS. CDR3 length equals 12 residues.

The chain couples TRBV30 to TRBJ1-2; D unresolved. The V gene lost 8 bases and the J gene lost 6 bases, with 10 bases spanning the gap. The germline V gene has CDR1 GTSNPN and CDR2 SVGIG (reference sequence). The CDR3 has 10 residues. The CDR3 bases are TGTGCCCTCACGAGGGATGGCTACACCTTC. Translation gives CALTRDGYTF.

In this sample, this clone turned up once. The V call is TRBV9, the J call TRBJ2-1, with TRBD1 matching 8 bases. J gave up 5 bases and V 5 bases, and 18 bases lay outside the gene matches. This CDR3 is 18 amino acids long. Germline lookup yields CDR1 SGDLS and CDR2 YYNGEE. The DNA for the CDR3 is TGTGCCAGCAGTGGGGCAGGGGGCCAGGTTTCCTACAACAATGAGCAGTTCTTC. Translated: CASSGAGGQVSYNNEQFF.

V and J are TRBV15 and TRBJ2-4, with TRBD1 identical over 10 bases. The germline V gene encodes CDR1 LNHNV and CDR2 YYDKDF (reference sequence). The CDR3 is 14 residues long. V dropped 5 bases and J dropped 8; count of bases not matched to a gene: 6. CDR3: CATSSRDRGDIQYF. Written as DNA, the CDR3 is TGTGCCACCAGCTCCCGGGACAGGGGAGACATTCAGTACTTC.

The genes are TRBV5-4 and TRBJ2-3; 9 bases line up with TRBD2. The germline gives CDR1 SGHNT, CDR2 YYREEE (reference sequence). The V segment lost 4 bases and the J segment 6 bases; nucleotides outside the gene matches: 9. This CDR3 has 15 amino acids. CDR3 sequence reads: CASSTEREEGDTQYF. The DNA of the CDR3 is TGTGCCAGCAGCACCGAGCGGGAGGAGGGGGATACGCAGTATTTT.

This sequence joins TRBV18 and TRBJ2-1, with 8 bases identical to TRBD2. The germline V gene has CDR1 KGHSH and CDR2 LQKENI. V was pared by 1 base and J by 3 bases, with 5 bases of the junction left unmatched. This CDR3 spans 16 amino acids. DNA of the CDR3: TGTGCCAGCTCACCACAACTAGCGGAAAACTACAATGAGCAGTTCTTC. It codes for CASSPQLAENYNEQFF.